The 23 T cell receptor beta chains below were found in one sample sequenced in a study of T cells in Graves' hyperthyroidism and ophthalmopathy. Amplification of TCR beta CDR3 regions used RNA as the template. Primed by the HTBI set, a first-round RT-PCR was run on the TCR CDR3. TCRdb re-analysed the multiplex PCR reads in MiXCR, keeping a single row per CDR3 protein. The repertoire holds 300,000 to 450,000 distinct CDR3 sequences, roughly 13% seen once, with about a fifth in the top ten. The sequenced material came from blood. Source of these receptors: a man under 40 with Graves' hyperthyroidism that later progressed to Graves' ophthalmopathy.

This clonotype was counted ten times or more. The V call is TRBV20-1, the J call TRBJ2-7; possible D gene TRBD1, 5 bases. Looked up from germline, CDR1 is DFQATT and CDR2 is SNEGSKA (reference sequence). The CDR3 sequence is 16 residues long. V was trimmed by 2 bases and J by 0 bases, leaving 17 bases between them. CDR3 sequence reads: CSARIDVWGSSYEQYF. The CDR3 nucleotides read TGCAGTGCTAGAATAGATGTTTGGGGCAGCTCCTACGAGCAGTACTTC.

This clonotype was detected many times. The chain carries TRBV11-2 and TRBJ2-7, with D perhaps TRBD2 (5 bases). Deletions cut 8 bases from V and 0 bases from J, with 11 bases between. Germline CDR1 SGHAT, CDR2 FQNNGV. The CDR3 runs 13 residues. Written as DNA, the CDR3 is TGTGCCAGCTTGAGGGATTTCTCCTACGAGCAGTACTTC. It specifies CASLRDFSYEQYF.

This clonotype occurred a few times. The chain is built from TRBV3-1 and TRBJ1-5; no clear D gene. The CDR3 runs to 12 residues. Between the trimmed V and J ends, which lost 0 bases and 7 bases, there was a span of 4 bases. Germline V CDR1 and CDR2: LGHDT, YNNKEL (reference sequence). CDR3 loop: CASSQEAQPQHF. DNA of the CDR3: TGTGCCAGCAGCCAAGAAGCACAGCCCCAGCATTTT.

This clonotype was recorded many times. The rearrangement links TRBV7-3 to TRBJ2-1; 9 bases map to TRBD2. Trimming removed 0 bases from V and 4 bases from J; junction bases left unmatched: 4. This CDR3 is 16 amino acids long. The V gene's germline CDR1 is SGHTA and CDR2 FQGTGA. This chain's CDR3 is CASSLTSGGTYNEQFF. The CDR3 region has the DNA TGTGCCAGCAGCTTAACGAGCGGGGGGACGTACAATGAGCAGTTCTTC. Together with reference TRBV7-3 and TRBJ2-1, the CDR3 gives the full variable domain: GAGVSQTPSNKVTEKGKYVELRCDPISGHTALYWYRQSLGQGPEFLIYFQGTGAADDSGLPNDRFFAVRPEGSVSTLKIQRTERGDSAVYLCASSLTSGGTYNEQFFGPGTRLTVL.

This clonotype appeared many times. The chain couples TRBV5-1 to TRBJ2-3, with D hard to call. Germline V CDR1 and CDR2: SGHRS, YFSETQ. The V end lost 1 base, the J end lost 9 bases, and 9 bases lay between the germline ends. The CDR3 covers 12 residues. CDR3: CASSLSEATQYF. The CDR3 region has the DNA TGCGCCAGCAGCTTGTCGGAAGCAACGCAGTATTTT. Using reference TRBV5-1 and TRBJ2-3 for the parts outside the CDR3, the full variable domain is KAGVTQTPRYLIKTRGQQVTLSCSPISGHRSVSWYQQTPGQGLQFLFEYFSETQRNKGNFPGRFSGRQFSNSRSEMNVSTLELGDSALYLCASSLSEATQYFGPGTRLTVL.

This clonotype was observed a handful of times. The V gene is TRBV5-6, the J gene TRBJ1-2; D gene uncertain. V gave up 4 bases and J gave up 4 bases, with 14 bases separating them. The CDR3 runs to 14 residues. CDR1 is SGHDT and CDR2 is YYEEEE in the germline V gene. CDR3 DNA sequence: TGTGCCAGCAGCGTGGCGCTCTATGGCTATGGCTACACCTTC. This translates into CASSVALYGYGYTF.

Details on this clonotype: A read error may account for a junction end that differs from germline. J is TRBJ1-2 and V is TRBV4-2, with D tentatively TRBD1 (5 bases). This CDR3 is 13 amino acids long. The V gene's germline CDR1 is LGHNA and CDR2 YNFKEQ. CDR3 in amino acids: CASRQGTRGGYTF. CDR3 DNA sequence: TGTGCCAGCAGGCAAGGGACCCGGGGTGGCTACACCTTC.

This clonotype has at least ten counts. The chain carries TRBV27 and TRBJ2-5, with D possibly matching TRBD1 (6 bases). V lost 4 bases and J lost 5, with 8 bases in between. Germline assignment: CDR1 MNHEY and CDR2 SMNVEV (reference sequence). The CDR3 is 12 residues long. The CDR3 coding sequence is TGTGCCAGCAGTTCAGGGGTTGAGACCCAGTACTTC. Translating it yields CASSSGVETQYF.

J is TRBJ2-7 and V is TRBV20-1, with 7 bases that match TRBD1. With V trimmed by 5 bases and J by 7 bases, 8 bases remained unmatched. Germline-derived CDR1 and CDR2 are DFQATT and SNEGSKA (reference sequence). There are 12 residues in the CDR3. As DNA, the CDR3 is TGCAGTGCTCCCACAGGGGCGAAAGAGCAGTACTTC. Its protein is CSAPTGAKEQYF.

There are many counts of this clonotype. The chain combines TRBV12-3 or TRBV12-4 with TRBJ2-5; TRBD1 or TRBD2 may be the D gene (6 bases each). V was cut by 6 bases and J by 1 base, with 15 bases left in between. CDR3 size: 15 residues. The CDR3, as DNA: TGTGCCAGCAGCCAACGGGGGACACTCCAAGAGACCCAGTACTTC. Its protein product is CASSQRGTLQETQYF.

CDR3 nucleotide sequence: TGTGCCAGCAGCCCGATTAGACGAAATGAGCAGTTCTTC. It encodes CASSPIRRNEQFF. This sequence joins TRBV3-1 and TRBJ2-1; D is unclear. Trimming removed 4 bases at V and 7 bases at J, with 11 bases between. This CDR3 contains 13 residues. Germline lookup yields CDR1 LGHDT and CDR2 YNNKEL (reference sequence).

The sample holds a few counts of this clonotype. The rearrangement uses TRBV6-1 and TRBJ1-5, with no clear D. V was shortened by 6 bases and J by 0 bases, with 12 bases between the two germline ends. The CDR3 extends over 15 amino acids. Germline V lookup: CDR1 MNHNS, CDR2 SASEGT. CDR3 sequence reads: CASRRDGYSNQPQHF. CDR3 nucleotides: TGTGCCAGCAGAAGAGACGGCTATAGCAATCAGCCCCAGCATTTT.

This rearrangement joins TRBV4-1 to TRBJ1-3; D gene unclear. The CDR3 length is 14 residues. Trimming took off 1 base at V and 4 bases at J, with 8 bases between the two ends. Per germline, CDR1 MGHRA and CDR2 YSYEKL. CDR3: CASSQVDPGNTIYF. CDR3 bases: TGCGCCAGCAGCCAAGTCGACCCGGGAAACACCATATATTTT.

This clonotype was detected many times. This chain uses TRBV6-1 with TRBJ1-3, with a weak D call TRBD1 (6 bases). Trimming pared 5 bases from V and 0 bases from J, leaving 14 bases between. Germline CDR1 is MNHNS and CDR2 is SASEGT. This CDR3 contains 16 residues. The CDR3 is CASSHLTGASGNTIYF. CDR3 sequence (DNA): TGTGCCAGCAGTCACCTGACAGGCGCCTCTGGAAACACCATATATTTT.

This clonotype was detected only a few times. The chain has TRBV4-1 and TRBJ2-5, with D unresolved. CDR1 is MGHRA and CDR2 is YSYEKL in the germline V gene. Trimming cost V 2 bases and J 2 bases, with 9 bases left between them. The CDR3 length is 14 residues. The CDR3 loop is CASSQTIPQETQYF. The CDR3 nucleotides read TGCGCCAGCAGCCAAACAATTCCGCAAGAGACCCAGTACTTC.

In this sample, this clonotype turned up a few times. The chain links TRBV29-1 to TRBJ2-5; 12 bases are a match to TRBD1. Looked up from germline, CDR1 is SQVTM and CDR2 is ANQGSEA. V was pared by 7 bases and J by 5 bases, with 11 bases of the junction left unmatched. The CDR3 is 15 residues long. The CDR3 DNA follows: TGCAGCGGCGCTGACGGGACAGGGGGCATTGAGACCCAGTACTTC. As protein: CSGADGTGGIETQYF.

DNA for the CDR3: TGCGCCAGCAGCCAAGGAGGGTATGAAGGCTATGGCTACACCTTC. Its protein is CASSQGGYEGYGYTF. This chain uses TRBV5-1 with TRBJ1-2, with no clear D. In germline, CDR1 is SGHRS, CDR2 YFSETQ. The CDR3 totals 15 residues. With 4 bases removed from V and 4 bases from J, the gap between germline ends came to 17 bases.

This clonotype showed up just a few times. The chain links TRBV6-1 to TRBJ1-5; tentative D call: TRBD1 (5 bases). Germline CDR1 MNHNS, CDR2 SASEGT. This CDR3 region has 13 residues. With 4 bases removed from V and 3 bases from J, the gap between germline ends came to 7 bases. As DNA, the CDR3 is TGTGCCAGCAGTGCGACAGACAATCAGCCCCAGCATTTT. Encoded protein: CASSATDNQPQHF.

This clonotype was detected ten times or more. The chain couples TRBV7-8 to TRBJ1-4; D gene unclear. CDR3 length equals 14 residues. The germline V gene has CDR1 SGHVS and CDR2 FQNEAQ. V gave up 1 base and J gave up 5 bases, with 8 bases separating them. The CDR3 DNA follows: TGTGCCAGCAGCTTAGGCCTGCCCAATGAAAAACTGTTTTTT. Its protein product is CASSLGLPNEKLFF.

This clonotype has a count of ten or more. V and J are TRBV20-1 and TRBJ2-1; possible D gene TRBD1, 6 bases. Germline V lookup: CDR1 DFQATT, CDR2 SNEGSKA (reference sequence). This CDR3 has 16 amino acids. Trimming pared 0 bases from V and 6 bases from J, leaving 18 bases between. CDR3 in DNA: TGCAGTGCTAGAGATCTTAAGGACAGTCCGAGCAATGAGCAGTTCTTC. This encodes CSARDLKDSPSNEQFF.

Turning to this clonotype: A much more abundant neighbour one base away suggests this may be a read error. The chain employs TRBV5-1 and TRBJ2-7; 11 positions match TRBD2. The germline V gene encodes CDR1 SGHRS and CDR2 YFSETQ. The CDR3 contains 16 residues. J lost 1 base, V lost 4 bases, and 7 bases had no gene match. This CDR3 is CASSLLTSGASYEQYF. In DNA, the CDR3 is TGCGCCAGCAGCCTCTTGACTAGCGGGGCTTCCTACGAGCAGTACTTC.

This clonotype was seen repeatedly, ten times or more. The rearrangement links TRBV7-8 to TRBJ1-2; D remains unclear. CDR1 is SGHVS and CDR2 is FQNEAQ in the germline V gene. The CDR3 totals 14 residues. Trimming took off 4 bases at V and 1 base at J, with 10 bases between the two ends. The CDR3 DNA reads TGTGCCAGCAGCTCCCCCGGGGTTAACTATGGCTACACCTTC. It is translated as CASSSPGVNYGYTF. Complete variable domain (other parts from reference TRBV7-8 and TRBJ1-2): GAGVSQSPRYKVAKRGQDVALRCDPISGHVSLFWYQQALGQGPEFLTYFQNEAQLDKSGLPSDRFFAERPEGSVSTLKIQRTQQEDSAVYLCASSSPGVNYGYTFGSGTRLTVV.

CDR3 residues: CASKNRAGYGYTF. The CDR3 coding sequence is TGTGCCAGCAAGAACAGGGCCGGCTATGGCTACACCTTC. The gene calls are TRBV28 and TRBJ1-2; possible D gene TRBD1, 6 bases. Germline values: CDR1 MDHEN, CDR2 SYDVKM. Trimming removed 7 bases from V and 4 bases from J, with 13 bases in between. The CDR3 loop spans 13 amino acids.